The entry below describes one T cell receptor beta chain. Its specificity is not known. This sample was taken from a study of T cell repertoires in cytomegalovirus infection. Across the study: Public TCR beta signatures provided an indication of both CMV infection and a matching HLA type. Study-wide points: The study identified carriers of CMV plus the relevant HLA from cumulative public TCR beta family frequency. Across the ex vivo response, the dominant clonotypes were HLA-C-restricted CMV-specific TCR beta clonotypes.

TCRdb re-called the reads through MiXCR, storing one row per CDR3 protein. The sample shows some 300,000 distinct CDR3 sequences, 15% to 20% of them seen only once. The CDR3 sequence is 15 residues long. V shed 5 bases and J shed 2 bases, with 16 bases lying between them. The genes are TRBV12-3 or TRBV12-4 and TRBJ2-7, with D perhaps TRBD1 (7 bases). The receptor was derived from a human donor in good health (CMV status not recorded). Some clones in this sample may be carry-over from other donors' samples. The sequencing sample was made of PBMCs. CDR3: CASSAGQIQTYEQYF. DNA for the CDR3: TGTGCCAGCAGTGCGGGACAGATTCAGACCTACGAGCAGTACTTC.